This T cell receptor beta chain was profiled in a study of liver allograft versus peripheral blood T cells. Study summary: Blood and transplanted-liver T cell receptor repertoires from recipients were compared. Points from the study as a whole: Liver allografts reportedly held T cell receptor repertoires unlike those in peripheral blood.

This clonotype is large. Its antigen is unknown. V was trimmed by 6 bases and J by 4 bases, leaving 13 bases between them. This CDR3 has 14 residues. Germline V CDR1 and CDR2: MNHEY, SVGEGT. MiXCR was run by TCRdb on the reads, yielding one entry per CDR3 protein. This sample has about 370 distinct CDR3 sequences, with about 15% found just once. This chain links TRBV6-2 or TRBV6-3 with TRBJ1-5; D unresolved. The source of this sequence is a human patient who had a liver transplant. The T cells may come from the graft donor. Written as DNA, the CDR3 is TGTGCCAGCAGCTACGACACTCCAAATCAGCCCCAGCATTTT. Protein: CASSYDTPNQPQHF.